This TCR beta chain was retrieved from a study of CD8 T cells in ankylosing spondylitis (TCRdb year 2017). Describing the broader study: The study set out to find disease-linked TCR variants by profiling T cell receptor beta repertoires in ankylosing spondylitis patients and healthy donors. The full study cohort comprised 25 or so ankylosing spondylitis patients and over 95 healthy donors. Peripheral blood was sampled, and synovial fluid was additionally collected from ankylosing spondylitis patients.

From the germline V gene, CDR1 is MNHEY and CDR2 is SVGAGI. CDR3 length: 15 amino acids, cysteine to phenylalanine. The only DNA kept is the CDR3, 45 bases in frame from the first base. As concerns this clonotype: This clone's antigen is unknown. A much larger clone lies a single base off, so this may be a read error.

The instrument was an Illumina HiSeq 2500. Quantitative 5'-RACE with molecular barcodes was used to prepare TCR beta libraries. The original pipeline was this. To identify disease-linked TCR variants, a new computational method was used, one built on a probabilistic model of VDJ rearrangement. TCRdb's own reprocessing of the public reads used fastp at Q25 and MiXCR and kept productive beta chains. Rows are combined by CDR3 protein, so each entry shows the most common genes and DNA. Clone size and V and J calls follow TCRdb, not the original study. This sample has some 220,000 distinct CDR3 sequences in its table, and approximately 8% of those were observed once. Roughly 4.9% of the sample is held by the ten biggest clonotypes. The paper's findings and limits, for the study overall: Significant enrichment of the disease-linked clones was reported in matched synovial fluid samples from ankylosing spondylitis patients. Blood from ankylosing spondylitis patients appeared to be characterized by a TCR beta motif composed of about eight highly homologous amino acid variants. A CD8+ phenotype was shown by the disease-linked clones, which were found at relatively low frequencies in peripheral blood. Some TCR beta motif variants had previously been reported in synovial fluid and blood of reactive arthritis patients, which suggested common disease-initiation mechanisms.

This TCR was recovered from a female donor with ankylosing spondylitis or in good health (not recorded which). The chain couples TRBV6-5 to TRBJ2-1; confidence is insufficient to name the D gene. The specimen was blood, either unsorted or a sorted T cell fraction (not recorded which). CDR3 reads: CSSSYQGFSYNEQFF. The sequenced DNA is TGTTCCAGCAGTTACCAAGGATTCTCCTACAATGAGCAGTTCTTC.